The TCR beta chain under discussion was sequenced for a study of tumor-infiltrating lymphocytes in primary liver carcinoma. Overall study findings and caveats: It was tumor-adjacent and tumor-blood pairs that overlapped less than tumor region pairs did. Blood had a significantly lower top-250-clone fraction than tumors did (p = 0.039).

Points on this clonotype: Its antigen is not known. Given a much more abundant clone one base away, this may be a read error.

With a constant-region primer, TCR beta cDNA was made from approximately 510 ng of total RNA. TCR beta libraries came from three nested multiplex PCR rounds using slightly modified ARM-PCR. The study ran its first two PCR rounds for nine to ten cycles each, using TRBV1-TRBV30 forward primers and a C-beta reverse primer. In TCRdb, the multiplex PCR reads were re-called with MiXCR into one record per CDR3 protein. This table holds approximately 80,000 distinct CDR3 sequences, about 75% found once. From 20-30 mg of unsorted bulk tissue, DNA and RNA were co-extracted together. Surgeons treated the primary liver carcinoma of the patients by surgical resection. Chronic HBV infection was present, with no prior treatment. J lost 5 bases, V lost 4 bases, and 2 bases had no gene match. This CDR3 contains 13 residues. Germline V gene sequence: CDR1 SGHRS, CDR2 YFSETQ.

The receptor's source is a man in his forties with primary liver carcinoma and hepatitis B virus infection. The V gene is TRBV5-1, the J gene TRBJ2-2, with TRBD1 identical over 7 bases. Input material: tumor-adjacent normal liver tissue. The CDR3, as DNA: TGCGCCAGCAGCGTACAGGGGACCGGGGAGCTGTTTTTT. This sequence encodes CASSVQGTGELFF. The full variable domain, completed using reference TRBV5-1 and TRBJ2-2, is KAGVTQTPRYLIKTRGQQVTLSCSPISGHRSVSWYQQTPGQGLQFLFEYFSETQRNKGNFPGRFSGRQFSNSRSEMNVSTLELGDSALYLCASSVQGTGELFFGEGSRLTVL.